This T cell receptor beta chain was sequenced for a study of Graves' ophthalmopathy and Graves' hyperthyroidism. Transcripts of RNA were the source for amplifying TCR beta CDR3 regions. RT-PCR in the first round used HTBI primers; a second-round multiplex PCR followed. Each CDR3 protein gets one entry after TCRdb re-called the multiplex PCR reads with MiXCR. The table has around 1,000,000 distinct CDR3 sequences, roughly two fifths seen once; the top ten hold 11%. This clonotype was found many times. Its cognate antigen is unknown. The germline V and J ends were trimmed by 5 bases and 4 bases, with 18 bases remaining between them. Germline V gene sequence: CDR1 SGHVS, CDR2 FQNEAQ. The CDR3 contains 16 residues. Ages of hyperthyroidism patients ran from 18 to 65, and their diagnoses were new, under 2 months' duration. Orbital computed tomography, thyroid ultrasound, TRAb, serum thyroxine and clinical symptoms formed the basis of diagnosis.

Overall study findings and caveats: The model's prediction of ophthalmopathy progression had 65% to 71% sensitivity and roughly 72% specificity. From stable hyperthyroidism, ophthalmopathy was separated by a 13-signature model with 85% to 90% sensitivity and 75% to 82% specificity.

The clonotype originates from an adult man with Graves' hyperthyroidism. The chain uses TRBV7-8 and TRBJ1-5, with D unclear. Sequenced material: peripheral blood or thyroid tissue (not recorded which). In nucleotides, the CDR3 is TGTGCCAGCAGCCCCTATGTAGGGCGGAAAAATCAGCCCCAGCATTTT. Translating gives CASSPYVGRKNQPQHF.